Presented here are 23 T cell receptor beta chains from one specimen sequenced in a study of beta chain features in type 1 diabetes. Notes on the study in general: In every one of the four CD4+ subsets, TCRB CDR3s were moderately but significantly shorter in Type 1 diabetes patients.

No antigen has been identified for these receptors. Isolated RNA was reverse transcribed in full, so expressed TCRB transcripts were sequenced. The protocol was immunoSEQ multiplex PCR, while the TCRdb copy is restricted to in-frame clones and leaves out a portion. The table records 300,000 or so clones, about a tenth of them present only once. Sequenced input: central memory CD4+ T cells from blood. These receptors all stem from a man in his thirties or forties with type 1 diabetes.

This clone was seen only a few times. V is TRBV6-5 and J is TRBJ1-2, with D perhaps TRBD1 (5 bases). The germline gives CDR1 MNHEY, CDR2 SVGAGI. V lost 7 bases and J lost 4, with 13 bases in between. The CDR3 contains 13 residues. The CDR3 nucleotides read TGTGCCAGCAAAACCCCAGGGATCTATGGCTACACCTTC. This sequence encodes CASKTPGIYGYTF.

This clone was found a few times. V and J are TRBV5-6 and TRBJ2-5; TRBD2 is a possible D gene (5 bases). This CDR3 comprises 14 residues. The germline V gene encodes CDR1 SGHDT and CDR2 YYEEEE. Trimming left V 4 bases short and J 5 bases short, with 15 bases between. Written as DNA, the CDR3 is TGTGCCAGCAGCCCCGGACTCGGCAGGGAGACCCAGTACTTC. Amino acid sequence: CASSPGLGRETQYF.

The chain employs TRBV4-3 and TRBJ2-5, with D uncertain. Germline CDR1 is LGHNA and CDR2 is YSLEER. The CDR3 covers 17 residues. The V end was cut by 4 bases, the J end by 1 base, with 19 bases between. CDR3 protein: CASSRQVVLGPQETQYF. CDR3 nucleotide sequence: TGCGCCAGCAGCCGCCAAGTGGTTCTGGGCCCCCAAGAGACCCAGTACTTC.

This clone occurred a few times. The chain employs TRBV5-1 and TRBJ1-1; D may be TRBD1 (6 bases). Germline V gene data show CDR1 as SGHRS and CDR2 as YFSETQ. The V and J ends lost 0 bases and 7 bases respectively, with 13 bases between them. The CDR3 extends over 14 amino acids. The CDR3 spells CASSLDRVNGEAFF. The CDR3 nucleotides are TGCGCCAGCAGCTTGGACAGGGTGAACGGTGAAGCTTTCTTT.

The CDR3 DNA reads as TGTGCCAGCAGCACCCAACTGACAGGACAAGAGACCCAGTACTTC. This translates into CASSTQLTGQETQYF. The chain joins TRBV7-2 to TRBJ2-5; D possibly corresponds to TRBD1 (6 bases). V was pared by 5 bases and J by 2 bases, with 15 bases between. This CDR3 region has 15 residues. CDR1 SGHTA and CDR2 FQGNSA come from the germline V gene.

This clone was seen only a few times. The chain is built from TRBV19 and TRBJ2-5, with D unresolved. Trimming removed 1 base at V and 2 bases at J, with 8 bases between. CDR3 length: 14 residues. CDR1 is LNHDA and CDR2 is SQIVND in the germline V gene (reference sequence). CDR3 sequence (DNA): TGTGCCAGTAGTATAGGAAACAGTCAAGAGACCCAGTACTTC. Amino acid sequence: CASSIGNSQETQYF.

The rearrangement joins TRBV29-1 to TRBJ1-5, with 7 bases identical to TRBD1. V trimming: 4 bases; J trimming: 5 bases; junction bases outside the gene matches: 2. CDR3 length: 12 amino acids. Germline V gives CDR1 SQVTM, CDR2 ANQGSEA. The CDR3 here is CSVGQGDQPQHF. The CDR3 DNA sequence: TGCAGCGTTGGACAGGGAGATCAGCCCCAGCATTTT.

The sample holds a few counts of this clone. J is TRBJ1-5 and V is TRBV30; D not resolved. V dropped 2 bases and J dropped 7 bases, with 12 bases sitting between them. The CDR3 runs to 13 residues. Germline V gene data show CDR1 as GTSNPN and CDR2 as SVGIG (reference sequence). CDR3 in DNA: TGTGCCTGGAGTAATTGGGGAGGACAGCCCCAGCATTTT. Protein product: CAWSNWGGQPQHF.

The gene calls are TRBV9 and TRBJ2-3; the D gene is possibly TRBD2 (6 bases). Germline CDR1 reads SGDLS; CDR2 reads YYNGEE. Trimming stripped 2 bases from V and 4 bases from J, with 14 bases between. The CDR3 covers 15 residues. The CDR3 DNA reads TGTGCCAGCAGCGTCGGAGGGAAAAGCGCAGATACGCAGTATTTT. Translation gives CASSVGGKSADTQYF.

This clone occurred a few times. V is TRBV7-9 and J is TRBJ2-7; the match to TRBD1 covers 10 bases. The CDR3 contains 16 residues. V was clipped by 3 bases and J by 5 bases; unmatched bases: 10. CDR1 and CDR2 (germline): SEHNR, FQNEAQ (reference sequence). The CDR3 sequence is CASSFNAGQGSHEQYF. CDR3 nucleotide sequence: TGTGCCAGCAGCTTTAATGCGGGACAGGGGTCCCACGAGCAGTACTTC. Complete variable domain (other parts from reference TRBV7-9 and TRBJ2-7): DTGVSQNPRHKITKRGQNVTFRCDPISEHNRLYWYRQTLGQGPEFLTYFQNEAQLEKSRLLSDRFSAERPKGSFSTLEIQRTEQGDSAMYLCASSFNAGQGSHEQYFGPGTRLTVT.

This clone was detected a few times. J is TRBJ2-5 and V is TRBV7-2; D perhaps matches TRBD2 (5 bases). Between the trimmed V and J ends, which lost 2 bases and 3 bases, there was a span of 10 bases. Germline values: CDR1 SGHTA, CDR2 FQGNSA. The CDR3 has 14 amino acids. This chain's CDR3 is CASSLQIGEETQYF. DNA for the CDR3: TGTGCCAGCAGCTTACAAATCGGGGAAGAGACCCAGTACTTC.

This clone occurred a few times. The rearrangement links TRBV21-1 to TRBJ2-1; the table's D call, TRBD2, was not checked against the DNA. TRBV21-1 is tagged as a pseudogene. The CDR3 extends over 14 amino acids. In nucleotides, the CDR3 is TGTGCCAGCAGCAAAGCGCTGAGGGGGGAGGGGACGTTCTTC. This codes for CASSKALRGEGTFF.

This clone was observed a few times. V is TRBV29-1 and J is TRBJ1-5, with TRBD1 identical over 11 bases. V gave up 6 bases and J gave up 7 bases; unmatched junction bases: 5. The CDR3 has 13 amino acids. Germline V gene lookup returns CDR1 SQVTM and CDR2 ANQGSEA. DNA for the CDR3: TGCAGCGTGGGACAGGGGGATAGCCAGCCCCAGCATTTT. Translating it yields CSVGQGDSQPQHF.

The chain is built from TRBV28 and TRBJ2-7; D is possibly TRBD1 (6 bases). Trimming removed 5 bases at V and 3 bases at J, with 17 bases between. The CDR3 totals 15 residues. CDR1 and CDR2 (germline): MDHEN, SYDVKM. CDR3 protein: CASSPQDSGRYEQYF. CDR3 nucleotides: TGTGCCAGCAGTCCCCAGGACAGTGGACGCTACGAGCAGTACTTC.

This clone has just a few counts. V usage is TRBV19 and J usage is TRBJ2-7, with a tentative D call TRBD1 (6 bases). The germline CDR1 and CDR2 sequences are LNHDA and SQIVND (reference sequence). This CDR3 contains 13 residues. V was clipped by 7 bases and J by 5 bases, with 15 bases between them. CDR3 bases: TGTGCCAGTAACGAGGACAGACCCGACGAGCAGTACTTC. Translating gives CASNEDRPDEQYF.

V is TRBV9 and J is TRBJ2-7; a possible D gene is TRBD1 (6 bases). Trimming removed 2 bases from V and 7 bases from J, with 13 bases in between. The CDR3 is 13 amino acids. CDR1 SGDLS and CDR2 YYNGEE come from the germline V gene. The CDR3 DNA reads TGTGCCAGCAGCGTCAACACAGGGTTTGAGCAGTACTTC. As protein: CASSVNTGFEQYF.

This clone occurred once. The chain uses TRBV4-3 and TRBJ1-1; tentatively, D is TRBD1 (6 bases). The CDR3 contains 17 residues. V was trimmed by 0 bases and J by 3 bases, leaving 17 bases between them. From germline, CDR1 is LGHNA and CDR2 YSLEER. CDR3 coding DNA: TGCGCCAGCAGCCAAGATTGGGGGGCTAGTACTCACACTGAAGCTTTCTTT. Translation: CASSQDWGASTHTEAFF.

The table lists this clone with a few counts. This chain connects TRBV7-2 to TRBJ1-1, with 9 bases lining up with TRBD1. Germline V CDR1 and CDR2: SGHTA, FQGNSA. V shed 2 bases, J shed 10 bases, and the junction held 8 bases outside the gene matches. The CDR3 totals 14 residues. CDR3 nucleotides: TGTGCCAGCAGCTTACGAGGGACAGGGCATAGAGCTTTCTTT. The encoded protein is CASSLRGTGHRAFF.

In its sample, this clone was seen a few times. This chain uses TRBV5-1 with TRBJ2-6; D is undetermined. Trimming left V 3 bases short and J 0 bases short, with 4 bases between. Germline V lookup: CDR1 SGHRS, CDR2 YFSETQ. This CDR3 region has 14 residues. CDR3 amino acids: CASSWISGANVLTF. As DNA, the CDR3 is TGCGCCAGCAGCTGGATCTCTGGGGCCAACGTCCTGACTTTC.

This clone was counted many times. This chain's CDR3 is CASSSLAGEYEQYF. The CDR3, as DNA: TGTGCCAGCAGTTCCCTAGCGGGAGAGTACGAGCAGTACTTC. This chain uses TRBV28 with TRBJ2-7, with 10 bases aligning to TRBD2. Germline V gene lookup returns CDR1 MDHEN and CDR2 SYDVKM. The CDR3 contains 14 residues. The trim removed 4 bases at V and 4 bases at J, leaving 4 bases unmatched.

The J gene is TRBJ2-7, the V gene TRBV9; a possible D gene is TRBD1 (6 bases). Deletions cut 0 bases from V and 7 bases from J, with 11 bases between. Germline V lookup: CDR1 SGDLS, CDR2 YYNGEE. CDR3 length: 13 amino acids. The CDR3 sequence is CASSVEDRGEQYF. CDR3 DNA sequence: TGTGCCAGCAGCGTAGAGGACAGAGGAGAGCAGTACTTC.

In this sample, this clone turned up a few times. The CDR3 DNA reads TGCGCCAGCAGTCAGATGGGACTAGCCCTCAGGGGTGGGGAGCAGTACTTC. Amino acid sequence: CASSQMGLALRGGEQYF. This chain uses TRBV23-1 with TRBJ2-7; 9 bases match TRBD2. TRBV23-1 is an open reading frame whose function is uncertain. V trimming: 3 bases; J trimming: 7 bases; junction bases outside the gene matches: 16. CDR3 length: 17 amino acids.

For the CDR3, the DNA is TGTGCCATCAGTGAGTCGTACCAAGAGACCCAGTACTTC. This translates into CAISESYQETQYF. This sequence joins TRBV10-3 and TRBJ2-5; D ambiguous. The CDR3 loop spans 13 amino acids. Germline CDR1 is ENHRY and CDR2 is SYGVKD. V was clipped by 0 bases and J by 0 bases, with 2 bases between them.